This TCR beta chain was sequenced in a study of T cell repertoires in cytomegalovirus infection. General study points: People with CMV and the relevant HLA were identified by cumulative public TCR beta family frequency.

This clonotype was counted a single time. The target antigen is unknown. The CDR3 is 15 residues long. Looked up from germline, CDR1 is LGHNT and CDR2 is FRNRAP. Deletions cut 0 bases from V and 4 bases from J, with 10 bases between. TCRdb ran MiXCR on the reads and lists one entry per CDR3 protein. The repertoire includes hundreds of thousands of distinct CDR3 sequences, around 30% of them detected once, and over 15% sits in the top ten. This chain uses TRBV12-5 with TRBJ2-1, with D possibly being TRBD1 or TRBD2 (5 bases each). The receptor was derived from a human donor in good health (CMV status not recorded). Some clones in this sample may be carry-over from other donors' samples. Material: cultured PBMCs, obtained from culture after CMV antigen stimulation. CDR3 sequence (DNA): TGTGCTAGTGGTTTGGTTGCCGGGGCGTACAATGAGCAGTTCTTC. Its translation: CASGLVAGAYNEQFF.